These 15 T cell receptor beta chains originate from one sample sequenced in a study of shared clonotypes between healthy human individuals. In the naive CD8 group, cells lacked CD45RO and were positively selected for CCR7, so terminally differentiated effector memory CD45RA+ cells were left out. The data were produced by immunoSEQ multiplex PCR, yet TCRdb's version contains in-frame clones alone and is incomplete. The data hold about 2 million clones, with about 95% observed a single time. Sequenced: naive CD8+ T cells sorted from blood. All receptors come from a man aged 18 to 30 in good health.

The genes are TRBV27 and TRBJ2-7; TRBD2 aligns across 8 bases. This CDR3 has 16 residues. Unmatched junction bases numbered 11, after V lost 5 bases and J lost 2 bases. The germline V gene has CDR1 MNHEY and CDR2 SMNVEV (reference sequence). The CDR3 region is CASSPTPSGYTYEQYF. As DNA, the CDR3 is TGTGCCAGCAGTCCGACGCCTAGCGGGTACACCTACGAGCAGTACTTC.

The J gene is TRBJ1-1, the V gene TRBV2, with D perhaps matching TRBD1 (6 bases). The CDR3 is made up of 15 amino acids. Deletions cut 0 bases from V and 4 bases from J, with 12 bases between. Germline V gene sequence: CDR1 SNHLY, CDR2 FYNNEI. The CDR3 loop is CASSEAGATITEAFF. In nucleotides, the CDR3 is TGTGCCAGCAGTGAAGCGGGGGCGACGATCACTGAAGCTTTCTTT.

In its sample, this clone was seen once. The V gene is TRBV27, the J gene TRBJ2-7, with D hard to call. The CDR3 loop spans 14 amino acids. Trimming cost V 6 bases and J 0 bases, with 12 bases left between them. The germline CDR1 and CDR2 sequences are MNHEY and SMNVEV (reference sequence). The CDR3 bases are TGTGCCAGCAGCTCAGGTGGAACCTCCTACGAGCAGTACTTC. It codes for CASSSGGTSYEQYF.

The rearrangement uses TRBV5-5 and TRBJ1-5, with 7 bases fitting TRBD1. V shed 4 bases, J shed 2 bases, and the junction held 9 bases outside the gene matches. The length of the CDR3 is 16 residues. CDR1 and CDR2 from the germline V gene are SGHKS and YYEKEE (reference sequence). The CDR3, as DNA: TGTGCCAGCAGCCTCGGGACAGCTCTCCGCAATCAGCCCCAGCATTTT. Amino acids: CASSLGTALRNQPQHF.

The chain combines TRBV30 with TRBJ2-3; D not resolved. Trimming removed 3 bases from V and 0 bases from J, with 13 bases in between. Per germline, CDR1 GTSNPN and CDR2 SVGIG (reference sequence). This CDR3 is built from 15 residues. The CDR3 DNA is TGTGCCTGGAGGGGGTTATATGGCAGCACAGATACGCAGTATTTT. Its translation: CAWRGLYGSTDTQYF.

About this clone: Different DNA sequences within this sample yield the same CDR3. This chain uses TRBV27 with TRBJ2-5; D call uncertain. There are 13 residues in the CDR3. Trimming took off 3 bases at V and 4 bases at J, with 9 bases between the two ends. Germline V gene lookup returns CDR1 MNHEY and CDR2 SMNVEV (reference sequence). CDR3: CASSLRVGETQYF. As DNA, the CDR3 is TGTGCCAGCAGTTTGAGAGTAGGAGAGACCCAGTACTTC.

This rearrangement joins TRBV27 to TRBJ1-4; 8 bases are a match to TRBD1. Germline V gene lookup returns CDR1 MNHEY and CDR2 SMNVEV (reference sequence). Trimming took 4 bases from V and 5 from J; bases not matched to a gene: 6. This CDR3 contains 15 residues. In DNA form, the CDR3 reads TGTGCCAGCAGTTCCCGACAGGGGAGAAATGAAAAACTGTTTTTT. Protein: CASSSRQGRNEKLFF.

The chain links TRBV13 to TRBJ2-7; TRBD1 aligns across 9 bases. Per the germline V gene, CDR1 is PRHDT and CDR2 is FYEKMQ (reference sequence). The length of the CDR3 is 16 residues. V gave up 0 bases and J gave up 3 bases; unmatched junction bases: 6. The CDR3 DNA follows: TGTGCCAGCAGCTTAGGTCCCGGGACAGGGCTCTACGAGCAGTACTTC. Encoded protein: CASSLGPGTGLYEQYF.

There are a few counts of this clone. DNA of the CDR3: TGTGCCAGTGGGCTCGCAGCGAACACTGAAGCTTTCTTT. This translates into CASGLAANTEAFF. The genes are TRBV19 and TRBJ1-1; D is undetermined. Between the trimmed V and J ends, which lost 8 bases and 1 base, there was a span of 11 bases. The CDR3 has 13 residues. Germline V gene sequence: CDR1 LNHDA, CDR2 SQIVND (reference sequence). Full variable domain (remainder filled in from reference TRBV19 and TRBJ1-1): DGGITQSPKYLFRKEGQNVTLSCEQNLNHDAMYWYRQDPGQGLRLIYYSQIVNDFQKGDIAEGYSVSREKKESFPLTVTSAQKNPTAFYLCASGLAANTEAFFGQGTRLTVV.

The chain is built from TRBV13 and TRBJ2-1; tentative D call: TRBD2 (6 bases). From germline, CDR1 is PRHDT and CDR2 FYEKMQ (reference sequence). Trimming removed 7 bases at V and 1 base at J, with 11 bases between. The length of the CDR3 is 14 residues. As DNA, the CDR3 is TGTGCCAGCATGCGGCGGGGATCCTACAATGAGCAGTTCTTC. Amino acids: CASMRRGSYNEQFF.

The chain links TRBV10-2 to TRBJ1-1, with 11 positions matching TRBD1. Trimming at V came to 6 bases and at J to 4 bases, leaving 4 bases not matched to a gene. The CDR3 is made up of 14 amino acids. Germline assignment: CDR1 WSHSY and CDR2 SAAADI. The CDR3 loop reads CASSLGQGVTEAFF. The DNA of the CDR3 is TGCGCCAGCAGCCTGGGACAGGGGGTCACTGAAGCTTTCTTT.

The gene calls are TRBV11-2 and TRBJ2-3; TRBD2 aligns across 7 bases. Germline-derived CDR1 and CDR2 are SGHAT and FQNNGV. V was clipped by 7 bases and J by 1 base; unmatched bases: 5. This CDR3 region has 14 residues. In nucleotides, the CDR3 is TGTGCCAGCACTAGCGGCTACGGCACAGATACGCAGTATTTT. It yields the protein CASTSGYGTDTQYF.

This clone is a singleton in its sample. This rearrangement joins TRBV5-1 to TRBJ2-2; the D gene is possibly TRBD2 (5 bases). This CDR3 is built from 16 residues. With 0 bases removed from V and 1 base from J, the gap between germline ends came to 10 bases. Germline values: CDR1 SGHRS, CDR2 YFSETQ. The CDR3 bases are TGCGCCAGCAGCTTGGGGCCCGGGATGAACACCGGGGAGCTGTTTTTT. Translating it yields CASSLGPGMNTGELFF.

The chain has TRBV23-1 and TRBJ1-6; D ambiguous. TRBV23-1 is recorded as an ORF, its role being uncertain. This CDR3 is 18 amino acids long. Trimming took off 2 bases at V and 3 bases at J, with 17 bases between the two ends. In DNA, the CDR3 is TGCGCCAGCAGTCAACCGAGTCCGGGCGAGCTCTATAATTCACCCCTCCACTTT. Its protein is CASSQPSPGELYNSPLHF.

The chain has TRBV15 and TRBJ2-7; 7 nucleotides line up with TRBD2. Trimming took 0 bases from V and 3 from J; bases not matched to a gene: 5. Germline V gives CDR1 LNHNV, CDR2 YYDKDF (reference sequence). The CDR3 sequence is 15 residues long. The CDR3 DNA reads TGTGCCACCAGCAGAGATAGGTCTAGCGGCTACGAGCAGTACTTC. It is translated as CATSRDRSSGYEQYF.